The 29 T cell receptor beta chains in this list originate from one sample, sequenced in a study of T cell changes during pregnancy in multiple sclerosis. Libraries were prepared by immunoSEQ multiplex PCR; TCRdb keeps only in-frame clonotypes and omits some of them. Here the sample spans about 57,000 clones, approximately 91% being singletons. Sample: peripheral blood, taken after pregnancy. The receptors here all came from a female donor with multiple sclerosis, enrolled in a pregnancy study.

The V call is TRBV30, the J call TRBJ2-3; tentative D call: TRBD2 (6 bases). Germline V lookup: CDR1 GTSNPN, CDR2 SVGIG (reference sequence). The V gene lost 3 bases and the J gene lost 0 bases, with 10 bases spanning the gap. CDR3 length: 14 amino acids. The CDR3 spells CAWSPGLSTDTQYF. The CDR3 coding sequence is TGTGCCTGGAGCCCGGGACTTAGCACAGATACGCAGTATTTT. Variable domain in full (rest from reference TRBV30 and TRBJ2-3): SQTIHQWPATLVQPVGSPLSLECTVEGTSNPNLYWYRQAAGRGLQLLFYSVGIGQISSEVPQNLSASRPQDRQFILSSKKLLLSDSGFYLCAWSPGLSTDTQYFGPGTRLTVL.

This chain joins TRBV18 and TRBJ1-2; 8 bases align to TRBD1. The CDR3 is 17 residues long. Germline V gene data show CDR1 as KGHSH and CDR2 as LQKENI. Trimming took 0 bases from V and 1 from J; bases not matched to a gene: 7. The CDR3 DNA reads as TGTGCCAGCTCACCACCGCGCGGGACAGGATATAACTATGGCTACACCTTC. Translated: CASSPPRGTGYNYGYTF.

The count of this clone is one. The J gene is TRBJ1-4, the V gene TRBV7-6; D gene ambiguous. Germline CDR1 SGHVS, CDR2 FNYEAQ. The CDR3 length is 16 residues. V dropped 2 bases and J dropped 5 bases, with 15 bases sitting between them. The CDR3 nucleotides read TGTGCCAGCAGCTTATACTCCCCCGGACTAAATGAAAAACTGTTTTTT. This encodes CASSLYSPGLNEKLFF.

The CDR3 loop is CAISESLAEAFF. For the CDR3, the DNA is TGTGCCATCAGTGAGTCTTTAGCAGAAGCTTTCTTT. This chain uses TRBV10-3 with TRBJ1-1; no clear D. Looked up from germline, CDR1 is ENHRY and CDR2 is SYGVKD. Trimming removed 0 bases at V and 8 bases at J, with 7 bases between. This CDR3 has 12 amino acids.

This sequence joins TRBV4-2 and TRBJ2-3; 10 nucleotides match TRBD2. Germline CDR1 and CDR2: LGHNA and YNFKEQ. V shed 0 bases and J 4 bases; nucleotides not matched to a gene: 4. CDR3 length: 16 amino acids. The CDR3 loop is CASSQDISGGSDTQYF. In DNA, the CDR3 is TGTGCCAGCAGCCAAGATATTAGCGGGGGGTCAGATACGCAGTATTTT.

This rearrangement joins TRBV9 to TRBJ1-3; D is perhaps TRBD1 (6 bases). V lost 0 bases and J 4 bases, leaving 14 bases between the germline ends. The CDR3 covers 16 residues. In germline, CDR1 is SGDLS, CDR2 YYNGEE. This CDR3 reads CASSVGQNRAGNTIYF. CDR3 coding DNA: TGTGCCAGCAGCGTAGGCCAAAACAGGGCGGGAAACACCATATATTTT.

This clone has just a few counts. The chain joins TRBV5-1 to TRBJ1-2; no clear D gene. CDR1 and CDR2 from the germline V gene are SGHRS and YFSETQ. The CDR3 runs 12 residues. The V end lost 7 bases, the J end lost 8 bases, and 15 bases lay between the germline ends. The CDR3, as DNA: TGCGCCAGCTCGAGATTTCGGGGAGGCTACACCTTC. Its translation is CASSRFRGGYTF.

V usage is TRBV4-1 and J usage is TRBJ1-2, with 7 bases aligning to TRBD1. Losses at the gene ends were 4 bases for V and 2 bases for J; bases not matched to a gene: 7. Germline V gene sequence: CDR1 MGHRA, CDR2 YSYEKL. The CDR3 has 15 residues. The CDR3 sequence: CASSPRTGQNYGYTF. The DNA for the CDR3 is TGCGCCAGCAGCCCCCGGACAGGACAGAACTATGGCTACACCTTC.

CDR3 nucleotides: TGTGCCAGCAGCGTAGCGGGTGATGGCTACACCTTC. Translated, it gives CASSVAGDGYTF. The rearrangement links TRBV9 to TRBJ1-2; D unclear. Germline V gene lookup returns CDR1 SGDLS and CDR2 YYNGEE. Trimming removed 0 bases from V and 6 bases from J, with 6 bases in between. The CDR3 spans 12 residues.

This clone was counted once. This sequence joins TRBV9 and TRBJ2-3, with TRBD2 identical over 7 bases. With V trimmed by 4 bases and J by 4 bases, 6 bases remained unmatched. The CDR3 covers 14 residues. CDR1 is SGDLS and CDR2 is YYNGEE in the germline V gene. CDR3 amino acids: CASSLRTRADTQYF. Here the CDR3 DNA reads TGTGCCAGCAGCTTACGGACTAGAGCAGATACGCAGTATTTT.

This chain links TRBV6-5 with TRBJ1-6, with no clear D. Germline V lookup: CDR1 MNHEY, CDR2 SVGAGI. The CDR3 consists of 12 residues. V was pared by 7 bases and J by 7 bases, with 8 bases between. The DNA of the CDR3 is TGTGCCAGCATGGCCTTAAATTCACCCCTCCACTTT. It encodes CASMALNSPLHF.

The chain links TRBV30 to TRBJ1-1; a weak D match, TRBD1 (6 bases). CDR3 length: 13 amino acids. Trimming stripped 3 bases from V and 3 bases from J, with 11 bases between. Germline V gene lookup returns CDR1 GTSNPN and CDR2 SVGIG (reference sequence). CDR3 nucleotide sequence: TGTGCCTGGAGGGACAGTACCTACACTGAAGCTTTCTTT. Amino acid sequence: CAWRDSTYTEAFF.

The V call is TRBV28, the J call TRBJ1-5; 11 nucleotides agree with TRBD1. The CDR3 sequence is 14 residues long. Per germline, CDR1 MDHEN and CDR2 SYDVKM. V was clipped by 9 bases and J by 1 base; unmatched bases: 2. The chain's CDR3 is CASGTGGSNQPQHF. As DNA, the CDR3 is TGTGCCAGTGGGACAGGGGGGAGCAATCAGCCCCAGCATTTT.

This rearrangement joins TRBV28 to TRBJ2-2; no definite D call. V was shortened by 6 bases and J by 5 bases, with 10 bases between the two germline ends. This CDR3 has 13 residues. CDR1 and CDR2 from the germline V gene are MDHEN and SYDVKM. CDR3 region: CASSPYSTGELFF. CDR3 sequence (DNA): TGTGCCAGCAGCCCTTACTCGACCGGGGAGCTGTTTTTT. The full variable domain, its missing parts supplied by reference TRBV28 and TRBJ2-2, is DVKVTQSSRYLVKRTGEKVFLECVQDMDHENMFWYRQDPGLGLRLIYFSYDVKMKEKGDIPEGYSVSREKKERFSLILESASTNQTSMYLCASSPYSTGELFFGEGSRLTVL.

V is TRBV28 and J is TRBJ1-1; 7 bases agree with TRBD1. The CDR3 extends over 14 amino acids. Germline V gene lookup returns CDR1 MDHEN and CDR2 SYDVKM. V shed 5 bases and J 8 bases; nucleotides not matched to a gene: 11. In nucleotides, the CDR3 is TGTGCCAGCAGTCTCAGGACAGGTGATCGGGAAGCTTTCTTT. Protein: CASSLRTGDREAFF.

The chain recombines TRBV7-9 with TRBJ2-5; the D is unclear. CDR1 is SEHNR, CDR2 FQNEAQ, per germline (reference sequence). V was clipped by 7 bases and J by 4 bases, with 10 bases between them. This CDR3 comprises 12 residues. The CDR3 sequence: CASTSLRETQYF. The DNA of the CDR3 is TGTGCCAGCACCTCATTGAGAGAGACCCAGTACTTC.

This clone has just one count. V is TRBV28 and J is TRBJ2-7; the match to TRBD2 covers 11 bases. CDR3 length: 15 residues. Looked up from germline, CDR1 is MDHEN and CDR2 is SYDVKM. Trimming cost V 6 bases and J 3 bases; bases outside gene matches: 7. The chain's CDR3 is CASSPLAGGYYEQYF. CDR3 sequence (DNA): TGTGCCAGCAGCCCTCTAGCGGGGGGCTACTACGAGCAGTACTTC.

This clone was found a few times. The rearrangement joins TRBV28 to TRBJ2-1; 7 bases map to TRBD1. V dropped 6 bases and J dropped 4; count of bases not matched to a gene: 24. The V gene's germline CDR1 is MDHEN and CDR2 SYDVKM. This CDR3 is built from 20 residues. The CDR3 is CASSHLTGQATHQGYNEQFF. In nucleotides, the CDR3 is TGTGCCAGCAGCCATCTGACAGGGCAAGCTACACACCAAGGTTACAATGAGCAGTTCTTC.

This rearrangement joins TRBV5-1 to TRBJ1-4; 9 bases fit TRBD1. Germline V CDR1 and CDR2: SGHRS, YFSETQ. There are 16 residues in the CDR3. The J segment lost 4 bases and the V segment lost 1 base, leaving 5 bases of the junction unmatched. DNA for the CDR3: TGCGCCAGCAGCTTGTCTCCGGGACAGGGTAATGAAAAACTGTTTTTT. Translating it yields CASSLSPGQGNEKLFF.

This chain connects TRBV5-4 to TRBJ2-5; D is perhaps TRBD2 (5 bases). Looked up from germline, CDR1 is SGHNT and CDR2 is YYREEE (reference sequence). V lost 1 base and J lost 4, with 11 bases in between. The CDR3 sequence is 14 residues long. The CDR3 region has the DNA TGTGCCAGCAGCTTGTCCCTAGCCCCAGAGACCCAGTACTTC. This codes for CASSLSLAPETQYF.

The chain employs TRBV7-3 and TRBJ1-2; D possibly corresponds to TRBD1 (6 bases). Between the trimmed V and J ends, which lost 0 bases and 4 bases, there was a span of 12 bases. The CDR3 loop spans 15 amino acids. Germline assignment: CDR1 SGHTA and CDR2 FQGTGA. This CDR3 reads CASSLTGGGSYGYTF. CDR3 sequence (DNA): TGTGCCAGCAGCTTAACAGGGGGGGGGAGCTATGGCTACACCTTC. Variable domain in full (rest from reference TRBV7-3 and TRBJ1-2): GAGVSQTPSNKVTEKGKYVELRCDPISGHTALYWYRQSLGQGPEFLIYFQGTGAADDSGLPNDRFFAVRPEGSVSTLKIQRTERGDSAVYLCASSLTGGGSYGYTFGSGTRLTVV.

The chain recombines TRBV6-5 with TRBJ1-2; D is uncertain. Germline CDR1 MNHEY, CDR2 SVGAGI. Trimming stripped 5 bases from V and 2 bases from J, with 9 bases between. The CDR3 covers 13 residues. The CDR3 loop is CASSLDGNYGYTF. DNA for the CDR3: TGTGCCAGCAGTCTCGACGGGAACTATGGCTACACCTTC.

The chain couples TRBV7-2 to TRBJ1-4; D is uncertain. The CDR3 consists of 14 residues. CDR1 and CDR2 from the germline V gene are SGHTA and FQGNSA. The V and J ends lost 5 bases and 11 bases respectively, with 18 bases between them. The CDR3 DNA is TGTGCCAGCAGCCTAGGAAGCCTTACCGAGAAACTGTTTTTT. Protein product: CASSLGSLTEKLFF.

The chain joins TRBV7-6 to TRBJ1-5; the match to TRBD1 covers 8 bases. Losses at the gene ends were 1 base for V and 5 bases for J; bases not matched to a gene: 4. This CDR3 comprises 15 residues. CDR1 is SGHVS, CDR2 FNYEAQ, per germline. This chain's CDR3 is CASSLETGGDQPQHF. Here the CDR3 DNA reads TGTGCCAGCAGCTTAGAAACAGGGGGGGATCAGCCCCAGCATTTT.

This clone was picked up one time. DNA of the CDR3: TGTGCCAGCAGTGAGCGACTCAGGCGGGGCTATGGCTACACCTTC. Protein sequence: CASSERLRRGYGYTF. The rearrangement uses TRBV2 and TRBJ1-2; D remains unclear. CDR1 SNHLY and CDR2 FYNNEI come from the germline V gene. This CDR3 is 15 amino acids long. Between the trimmed V and J ends, which lost 3 bases and 4 bases, there was a span of 15 bases.

This chain uses TRBV19 with TRBJ1-1; TRBD1 matches 12 bases. This CDR3 has 15 residues. In germline, CDR1 is LNHDA, CDR2 SQIVND (reference sequence). After removal of 7 bases from V and 4 bases from J, the junction contained 7 bases not matched to a gene. The CDR3 loop is CASKPGQGAATEAFF. The CDR3 region has the DNA TGTGCCAGTAAGCCGGGACAGGGGGCGGCCACTGAAGCTTTCTTT. Using reference TRBV19 and TRBJ1-1 for the parts outside the CDR3, the full variable domain is DGGITQSPKYLFRKEGQNVTLSCEQNLNHDAMYWYRQDPGQGLRLIYYSQIVNDFQKGDIAEGYSVSREKKESFPLTVTSAQKNPTAFYLCASKPGQGAATEAFFGQGTRLTVV.

The V gene is TRBV6-4, the J gene TRBJ2-1; TRBD2 aligns across 14 bases. V was pared by 6 bases and J by 4 bases, with 2 bases of the junction left unmatched. The germline gives CDR1 MRHNA, CDR2 SNTAGT. The CDR3 is 15 amino acids. CDR3 DNA: TGTGCCAGCAGCCGGACTAGCGGGGGGTACAATGAGCAGTTCTTC. The encoded protein is CASSRTSGGYNEQFF.

This chain links TRBV12-5 with TRBJ1-2; 9 positions agree with TRBD1. The CDR3 contains 19 residues. V shed 0 bases and J 0 bases; nucleotides not matched to a gene: 11. Germline CDR1 LGHNT, CDR2 FRNRAP. DNA for the CDR3: TGTGCTAGTGGTTTGGTCCTCTATCGGACAGGGGACGCTAACTATGGCTACACCTTC. It specifies CASGLVLYRTGDANYGYTF.

The chain uses TRBV7-8 and TRBJ1-1; D is uncertain. Germline values: CDR1 SGHVS, CDR2 FQNEAQ. There are 12 residues in the CDR3. V lost 3 bases and J lost 4, with 6 bases in between. CDR3 protein: CASSFFGTEAFF. The CDR3 bases are TGTGCCAGCAGCTTTTTCGGCACTGAAGCTTTCTTT.